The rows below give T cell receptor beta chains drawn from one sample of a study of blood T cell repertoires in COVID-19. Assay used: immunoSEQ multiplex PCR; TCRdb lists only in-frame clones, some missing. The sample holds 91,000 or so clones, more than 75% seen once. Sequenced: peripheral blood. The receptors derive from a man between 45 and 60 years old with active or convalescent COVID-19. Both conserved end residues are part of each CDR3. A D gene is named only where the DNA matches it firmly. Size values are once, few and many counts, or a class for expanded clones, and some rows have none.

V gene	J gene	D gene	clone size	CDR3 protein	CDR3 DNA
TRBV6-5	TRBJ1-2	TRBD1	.	CASTSGDRGYGYTF	TGTGCCAGCACCTCAGGGGACAGGGGTTATGGCTACACCTTC
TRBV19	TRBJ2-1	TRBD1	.	CASSRPGTGRDEQFF	TGTGCCAGTAGTCGCCCCGGGACAGGGAGGGATGAGCAGTTCTTC
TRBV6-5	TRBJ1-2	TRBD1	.	CASSRTGGSGYTF	TGTGCCAGCAGTCGGACAGGGGGCTCTGGCTACACCTTC
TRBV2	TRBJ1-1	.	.	CASSDPRDNRRAFF	TGTGCCAGCAGTGACCCCCGGGACAACCGGCGCGCCTTCTTT
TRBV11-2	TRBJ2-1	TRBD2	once	CASSLAGGSYNEQFF	TGTGCCAGCAGCCTAGCGGGGGGCTCCTACAATGAGCAGTTCTTC
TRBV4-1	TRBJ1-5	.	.	CASRPGISNQPQHF	TGCGCCAGCAGGCCAGGGATTAGCAATCAGCCCCAGCATTTT
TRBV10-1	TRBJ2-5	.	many	CASSGGPGETQYF	TGCGCCAGCAGTGGAGGCCCCGGGGAGACCCAGTACTTC
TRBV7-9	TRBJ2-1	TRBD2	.	CASSMTSGGYNEQFF	TGTGCCAGCAGCATGACTAGCGGGGGATACAATGAGCAGTTCTTC
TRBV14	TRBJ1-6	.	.	CASSGPNSPLHF	TGTGCCAGCAGCGGGCCGAATTCACCCCTCCACTTT
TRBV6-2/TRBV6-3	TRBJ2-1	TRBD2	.	CASSTTSGGSYNEQFF	TGTGCCAGCAGCACGACTAGCGGGGGTTCCTACAATGAGCAGTTCTTC
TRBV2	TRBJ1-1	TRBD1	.	CASRRDSNTEAFF	TGTGCCAGCAGAAGGGACAGTAACACTGAAGCTTTCTTT
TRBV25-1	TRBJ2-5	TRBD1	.	CASRFYHGQAHGAQYF	TGTGCCAGCAGATTTTACCATGGACAGGCTCACGGAGCCCAGTACTTC
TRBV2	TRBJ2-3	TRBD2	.	CASTGAGPTDTQYF	TGTGCCAGCACAGGAGCGGGGCCCACAGATACGCAGTATTTT
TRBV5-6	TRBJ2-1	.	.	CASRLGEAGPFF	TGTGCCAGCAGACTTGGAGAGGCGGGCCCGTTCTTC
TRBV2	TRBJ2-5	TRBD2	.	CASSESSGGAETQYF	TGTGCCAGCAGTGAGTCTAGCGGGGGGGCGGAGACCCAGTACTTC
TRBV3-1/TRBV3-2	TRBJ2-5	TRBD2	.	CASRQAGGLLQETQYF	TGTGCCAGCAGACAAGCGGGGGGGCTCCTGCAAGAGACCCAGTACTTC
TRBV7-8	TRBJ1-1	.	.	CASSHRQLVREAFF	TGTGCCAGCAGCCACCGACAGTTAGTCAGGGAAGCTTTCTTT
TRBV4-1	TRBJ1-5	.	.	CASSQETRWARNQPQHF	TGCGCCAGCAGCCAAGAAACCCGATGGGCACGCAATCAGCCCCAGCATTTT